The clone carrying this TCR beta chain was counted a few times. Its target is not known. This specimen belongs to a study of identical twins. Study-wide results and caveats: Invariant MAIT and iNKT cells could partly confound zero-insertion analyses. The conclusions drew on cross-sectional statistical analysis instead of tracking the same donors. When twins shared out-of-frame alpha sequences, those sequences had excess low generation probability. Twins showed weaker excess sharing in their beta out-of-frame sequences.

One entry per CDR3 protein results from TCRdb running MiXCR on the 5' RACE reads. The sample lists about 500,000 distinct CDR3 sequences; around an eighth were seen once. This sample was shared with a second study, whose subject was yellow fever vaccine responses in identical twins.

The receptor was derived from a woman younger than 30 in good health. The sample taken for sequencing was CD4+ T cells sorted from blood.

CDR3: CSVGTGRGGYTF. The CDR3 DNA is TGCAGCGTTGGGACAGGGAGAGGGGGCTACACCTTC. The genes are TRBV29-1 and TRBJ1-2; 8 bases fit TRBD1. V trimming: 4 bases; J trimming: 8 bases; junction bases outside the gene matches: 6. The CDR3 runs to 12 residues. Germline loops: CDR1 SQVTM, CDR2 ANQGSEA.